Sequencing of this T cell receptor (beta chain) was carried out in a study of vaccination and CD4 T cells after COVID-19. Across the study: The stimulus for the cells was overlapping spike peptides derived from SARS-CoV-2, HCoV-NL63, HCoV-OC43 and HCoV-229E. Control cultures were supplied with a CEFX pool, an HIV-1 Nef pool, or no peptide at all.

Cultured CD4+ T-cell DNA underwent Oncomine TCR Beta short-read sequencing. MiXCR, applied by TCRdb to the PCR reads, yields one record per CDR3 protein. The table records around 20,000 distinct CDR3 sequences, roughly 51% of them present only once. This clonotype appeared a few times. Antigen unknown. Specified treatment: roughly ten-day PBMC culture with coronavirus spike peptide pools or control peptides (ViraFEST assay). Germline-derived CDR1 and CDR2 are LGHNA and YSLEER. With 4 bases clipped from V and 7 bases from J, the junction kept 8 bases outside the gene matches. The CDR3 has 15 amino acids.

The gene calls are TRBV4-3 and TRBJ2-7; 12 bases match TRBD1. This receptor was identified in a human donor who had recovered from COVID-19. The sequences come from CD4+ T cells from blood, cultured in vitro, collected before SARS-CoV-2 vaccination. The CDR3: CASSPRGQGAIEQYF. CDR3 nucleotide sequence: TGCGCCAGCAGCCCCAGGGGACAGGGGGCGATAGAGCAGTACTTC.